This T cell receptor (beta chain) originates from a study of cytomegalovirus exposure and HLA in healthy donors. Points from the study as a whole: Later on, analysis showed that most CMV-associated TCR beta chains appeared to be HLA-restricted.

Trimming pared 1 base from V and 1 base from J, leaving 7 bases between. The CDR3 is 14 amino acids. Germline CDR1 and CDR2: SEHNR and FQNEAQ (reference sequence). As concerns this clone: Its matching antigen is unknown.

The primer mix had 60 Vbeta and 13 Jbeta primers. Sequencing used immunoSEQ multiplex PCR; TCRdb keeps in-frame clones, though not all of them. The sample records 150,000 to 200,000 clones, 82% being singletons. V usage is TRBV7-9 and J usage is TRBJ1-1; D gene ambiguous. Sequenced material: PBMCs. This clonotype was obtained from a girl aged 10 to 17 in good health and CMV-seropositive. CDR3 sequence reads: CASSLDSRNTEAFF. For the CDR3, the DNA is TGTGCCAGCAGCTTAGACAGCAGGAACACTGAAGCTTTCTTT.